A single sample gave rise to the 22 T cell receptor beta chains below, sequenced in a study of cytomegalovirus exposure and HLA in healthy donors. Researchers ran the PCR with 60 Vbeta and 13 Jbeta primers. TCRdb's table, derived via immunoSEQ multiplex PCR, lists solely in-frame clones and lacks some. This table holds under 200,000 clones, 60% to 85% found once. Sequenced sample: PBMCs. The receptors derive from a young woman in good health and CMV-seronegative.

The V and J genes are TRBV5-6 and TRBJ1-5; possibly TRBD1 for D (5 bases). Germline V gene data show CDR1 as SGHDT and CDR2 as YYEEEE. The CDR3 covers 15 residues. Trimming took off 3 bases at V and 6 bases at J, with 16 bases between the two ends. The CDR3 spells CASSWGGGSGQPQHF. CDR3 DNA sequence: TGTGCCAGCAGCTGGGGCGGGGGGTCAGGTCAGCCCCAGCATTTT.

The chain employs TRBV6-4 and TRBJ1-4; D is uncertain. V was pared by 4 bases and J by 2 bases, with 17 bases between. Germline CDR1 reads MRHNA; CDR2 reads SNTAGT. The CDR3 totals 17 residues. CDR3 in amino acids: CASSGFAGYWTNEKLFF. CDR3 DNA sequence: TGTGCCAGCAGTGGGTTTGCAGGTTATTGGACTAATGAAAAACTGTTTTTT.

The chain carries TRBV28 and TRBJ1-6; D is possibly TRBD1 (6 bases). Trimming took 6 bases from V and 7 from J, leaving 16 bases between them. Germline CDR1 MDHEN, CDR2 SYDVKM. The CDR3 length is 15 residues. The CDR3 sequence is CASRSGRGANSPLHF. The DNA of the CDR3 is TGTGCCAGCAGATCCGGTCGGGGGGCAAATTCACCCCTCCACTTT.

J is TRBJ2-7 and V is TRBV5-4, with D possibly matching TRBD1 (5 bases). The CDR3 loop spans 9 amino acids. CDR1 is SGHNT and CDR2 is YYREEE in the germline V gene (reference sequence). V was trimmed by 4 bases and J by 12 bases, leaving 8 bases between them. The CDR3 here is CASSLRGYF. The CDR3 coding sequence is TGTGCCAGCAGCCTAAGGGGGTACTTC. Full variable domain (missing parts from reference TRBV5-4 and TRBJ2-7): ETGVTQSPTHLIKTRGQQVTLRCSSQSGHNTVSWYQQALGQGPQFIFQYYREEENGRGNFPPRFSGLQFPNYSSELNVNALELDDSALYLCASSLRGYFGPGTRLTVT.

The V call is TRBV5-5, the J call TRBJ2-1, with D possibly matching TRBD1 (6 bases). Per the germline V gene, CDR1 is SGHKS and CDR2 is YYEKEE (reference sequence). This CDR3 region has 16 residues. The V gene lost 1 base and the J gene lost 2 bases, with 13 bases spanning the gap. The CDR3, as DNA: TGTGCCAGCAGCTTGCTGTGGGACAACACCTACAATGAGCAGTTCTTC. Residues: CASSLLWDNTYNEQFF. Full variable domain (missing parts from reference TRBV5-5 and TRBJ2-1): DAGVTQSPTHLIKTRGQQVTLRCSPISGHKSVSWYQQVLGQGPQFIFQYYEKEERGRGNFPDRFSARQFPNYSSELNVNALLLGDSALYLCASSLLWDNTYNEQFFGPGTRLTVL.

V and J are TRBV19 and TRBJ2-7; D uncertain. CDR1 is LNHDA and CDR2 is SQIVND in the germline V gene (reference sequence). The CDR3 consists of 13 residues. The V end lost 5 bases, the J end lost 3 bases, and 11 bases lay between the germline ends. CDR3 residues: CASSSPNSYEQYF. DNA of the CDR3: TGTGCCAGTAGTTCCCCGAACAGCTACGAGCAGTACTTC.

The CDR3 sequence is CASSSRLIQETQYF. The CDR3 DNA sequence: TGTGCCAGCAGTTCTCGACTTATTCAAGAGACCCAGTACTTC. V usage is TRBV28 and J usage is TRBJ2-5, with D uncertain. The CDR3 sequence is 14 residues long. The germline V gene has CDR1 MDHEN and CDR2 SYDVKM. V was cut by 4 bases and J by 2 bases, with 11 bases left in between. The variable domain in full, completed from reference TRBV28 and TRBJ2-5, reads DVKVTQSSRYLVKRTGEKVFLECVQDMDHENMFWYRQDPGLGLRLIYFSYDVKMKEKGDIPEGYSVSREKKERFSLILESASTNQTSMYLCASSSRLIQETQYFGPGTRLLVL.

J is TRBJ1-6 and V is TRBV5-1; D is possibly TRBD1 (5 bases). The V gene's germline CDR1 is SGHRS and CDR2 YFSETQ. CDR3 size: 14 residues. V lost 8 bases and J lost 0, with 9 bases in between. CDR3 loop: CASNGGSYNSPLHF. CDR3 sequence (DNA): TGCGCCAGTAACGGGGGCTCCTATAATTCACCCCTCCACTTT.

The chain combines TRBV29-1 with TRBJ2-7, with D maybe TRBD2 (6 bases). The V end lost 4 bases, the J end lost 3 bases, and 13 bases lay between the germline ends. The CDR3 has 13 amino acids. CDR1 and CDR2 (germline): SQVTM, ANQGSEA. The CDR3, as DNA: TGCAGCGTTGTAGGGACTGGAAACTACGAGCAGTACTTC. Protein: CSVVGTGNYEQYF.

The J gene is TRBJ2-7, the V gene TRBV7-9; TRBD1 aligns across 9 bases. V lost 3 bases to trimming and J lost 7 bases; unmatched junction nucleotides: 7. The CDR3 has 14 amino acids. Germline CDR1 and CDR2: SEHNR and FQNEAQ (reference sequence). The CDR3 reads CASSFGGQGQEQYF. The CDR3 DNA is TGTGCCAGCAGCTTTGGGGGACAGGGTCAAGAGCAGTACTTC.

The rearrangement links TRBV2 to TRBJ2-2; D is perhaps TRBD2 (5 bases). The CDR3 length is 12 residues. V was cut by 8 bases and J by 1 base, with 5 bases left in between. Germline V gene sequence: CDR1 SNHLY, CDR2 FYNNEI. The CDR3 reads CASGGNTGELFF. Here the CDR3 DNA reads TGTGCCAGCGGAGGGAACACCGGGGAGCTGTTTTTT. Full variable domain (outside the CDR3, taken from reference TRBV2 and TRBJ2-2): EPEVTQTPSHQVTQMGQEVILRCVPISNHLYFYWYRQILGQKVEFLVSFYNNEISEKSEIFDDQFSVERPDGSNFTLKIRSTKLEDSAMYFCASGGNTGELFFGEGSRLTVL.

This sequence joins TRBV19 and TRBJ1-1; D gene ambiguous. The germline V and J ends were trimmed by 7 bases and 1 base, with 7 bases remaining between them. Germline V gives CDR1 LNHDA, CDR2 SQIVND (reference sequence). The CDR3 has 12 amino acids. The CDR3 spells CASIRRNTEAFF. As DNA, the CDR3 is TGTGCCAGTATCAGGCGGAACACTGAAGCTTTCTTT.

As regards this clone: At one end, the junction sequence differs from germline, possibly due to a read error. The CDR3: CASSPSDTSGANGLTF. Written as DNA, the CDR3 is TGCGCCAGCAGCCCCTCGGACACCTCTGGGGCCAACGGCCTGACTTTC. The rearrangement uses TRBV5-1 and TRBJ2-6, with a tentative D call TRBD1 (5 bases). From germline, CDR1 is SGHRS and CDR2 YFSETQ. This CDR3 comprises 16 residues.

V is TRBV6-1 and J is TRBJ1-2; D is perhaps TRBD1 (6 bases). There are 13 residues in the CDR3. Germline V gene sequence: CDR1 MNHNS, CDR2 SASEGT. Trimming took off 6 bases at V and 2 bases at J, with 10 bases between the two ends. CDR3 protein: CASRLTGNYGYTF. The CDR3 region has the DNA TGTGCCAGCAGACTAACAGGGAACTATGGCTACACCTTC.

The rearrangement joins TRBV9 to TRBJ2-3; no reliable D call. Germline-derived CDR1 and CDR2 are SGDLS and YYNGEE. This CDR3 spans 11 amino acids. The ends were cut back, 4 bases at V and 6 bases at J, with 6 bases in the middle. In DNA, the CDR3 is TGTGCCAGCAGCCCACTTGATACGCAGTATTTT. Protein: CASSPLDTQYF.

V usage is TRBV5-4 and J usage is TRBJ1-2, with 7 bases aligning to TRBD1. The CDR3 has 14 residues. V was pared by 2 bases and J by 6 bases, with 7 bases of the junction left unmatched. The germline V gene encodes CDR1 SGHNT and CDR2 YYREEE (reference sequence). In DNA form, the CDR3 reads TGTGCCAGCAGCTTTAGGGCAGGGGGTCATGGCTACACCTTC. Translation: CASSFRAGGHGYTF. The variable domain in full, with the rest retrieved from reference TRBV5-4 and TRBJ1-2, is ETGVTQSPTHLIKTRGQQVTLRCSSQSGHNTVSWYQQALGQGPQFIFQYYREEENGRGNFPPRFSGLQFPNYSSELNVNALELDDSALYLCASSFRAGGHGYTFGSGTRLTVV.

The chain has TRBV5-4 and TRBJ2-1; maybe TRBD2 (7 bases). The germline V gene has CDR1 SGHNT and CDR2 YYREEE (reference sequence). This CDR3 has 16 amino acids. The ends were cut back, 4 bases at V and 5 bases at J, with 19 bases in the middle. The CDR3: CASSPWGAGAHNEQFF. The CDR3 DNA reads as TGTGCCAGCAGCCCTTGGGGTGCGGGGGCGCACAATGAGCAGTTCTTC. The full variable domain, its missing parts supplied by reference TRBV5-4 and TRBJ2-1, is ETGVTQSPTHLIKTRGQQVTLRCSSQSGHNTVSWYQQALGQGPQFIFQYYREEENGRGNFPPRFSGLQFPNYSSELNVNALELDDSALYLCASSPWGAGAHNEQFFGPGTRLTVL.

The chain uses TRBV2 and TRBJ2-3, with TRBD1 identical over 7 bases. The CDR3 loop spans 15 amino acids. The V gene's germline CDR1 is SNHLY and CDR2 FYNNEI. V shed 8 bases and J 5 bases; nucleotides not matched to a gene: 13. CDR3 protein: CASPPRDSVIDTQYF. CDR3 sequence (DNA): TGTGCCAGCCCCCCCCGGGACAGTGTGATAGATACGCAGTATTTT.

The chain employs TRBV2 and TRBJ1-5, with TRBD1 identical over 9 bases. J gave up 5 bases and V 6 bases, and 5 bases lay outside the gene matches. Germline V gene sequence: CDR1 SNHLY, CDR2 FYNNEI. The length of the CDR3 is 14 residues. The CDR3: CASSRRDRDQPQHF. CDR3 DNA sequence: TGTGCCAGCAGCCGCAGGGACAGGGATCAGCCCCAGCATTTT.

This clone was counted a few times. This chain uses TRBV2 with TRBJ2-6, with D unresolved. Trimming removed 4 bases from V and 4 bases from J, with 8 bases in between. The CDR3 covers 14 residues. Germline CDR1 and CDR2: SNHLY and FYNNEI. As DNA, the CDR3 is TGTGCCAGCAGTGCCCCCCCAGGGGCCAACGTCCTGACTTTC. It is translated as CASSAPPGANVLTF.

This rearrangement joins TRBV5-1 to TRBJ2-7; 7 nucleotides align to TRBD1. Germline V lookup: CDR1 SGHRS, CDR2 YFSETQ. The trim removed 3 bases at V and 1 base at J, leaving 1 base unmatched. This CDR3 comprises 13 residues. In nucleotides, the CDR3 is TGCGCCAGCAGCTGGGGACAGTCCTACGAGCAGTACTTC. The encoded protein is CASSWGQSYEQYF.

The chain combines TRBV5-4 with TRBJ2-7, with D possibly TRBD1 on 6 matching bases. This CDR3 is built from 15 residues. V was shortened by 4 bases and J by 0 bases, with 14 bases between the two germline ends. CDR1 and CDR2 (germline): SGHNT, YYREEE (reference sequence). This CDR3 reads CASSQGQFRSYEQYF. Here the CDR3 DNA reads TGTGCCAGCAGCCAAGGACAGTTTCGCTCCTACGAGCAGTACTTC.